A selection of T cell receptor beta chains follows, all from one sample in a study of regulatory T cells in long-lasting Graves disease. TCRdb ran MiXCR on the multiplex PCR reads and lists one entry per CDR3 protein. The sample gives about 470,000 distinct CDR3 sequences, 20% to 25% of which show up once; around 7% is in the top ten. The material was peripheral blood mononuclear cells (PBMCs), obtained when the disease was refractory, from a patient treated with antithyroid drugs. Receptor source: a female donor with Graves disease. Both conserved end residues are part of each CDR3. A D gene is named only where the DNA matches it firmly. The listing skips clone size in some rows; elsewhere it reads once, few, many or a size class.

V gene,clone size,D gene,J gene,CDR3 protein
TRBV12-3/TRBV12-4,many,-,TRBJ1-5,CASSLRGRSNQPQHF
TRBV7-9,few,TRBD2,TRBJ2-2,CASRTTSSGVRELFF
TRBV20-1,-,-,TRBJ2-7,CSAVRDPNWYF
TRBV28,many,-,TRBJ1-6,CASAGFSYNSPLHF
TRBV7-9,few,-,TRBJ1-4,CASSHRGEKLFF
TRBV30,-,-,TRBJ1-6,CAWTPGPNSPLHF
TRBV30,-,-,TRBJ2-4,CAWSAVGGIQYF
TRBV4-3,-,TRBD1,TRBJ2-7,CASSKLTGGSGEQYF
TRBV9,-,TRBD1,TRBJ2-7,CASSESLGGQGPYEQYF
TRBV3-1,-,TRBD1,TRBJ1-6,CASSQEGTGDWNSPLHF
TRBV2,many,-,TRBJ2-7,CASRSGRGYEQYF
TRBV28,many,-,TRBJ1-1,CASISWGLNTEAFF
TRBV29-1,-,-,TRBJ2-7,CSVAPMYSYEQYF
TRBV6-1,few,TRBD2,TRBJ2-5,CASSGNSGSGETQYF
TRBV15,many,TRBD1,TRBJ1-1,CATGIQGVNTEAFF
TRBV12-3/TRBV12-4,-,-,TRBJ1-1,CASSFAGRAFF
TRBV28,many,-,TRBJ2-7,CASSSQGIAEQYF
TRBV6-2/TRBV6-3,-,-,TRBJ2-7,CASGGTVRYEQYF
TRBV2,many,-,TRBJ2-5,CASSDQFQETQYF
TRBV14,many,-,TRBJ1-2,CASSQEGSLNRANGYTF
TRBV29-1,-,-,TRBJ1-2,CSALSDGYTF
TRBV6-1,many,TRBD1,TRBJ1-1,CASRGQENTEAFF
TRBV6-9,many,-,TRBJ2-7,CASSYSRDNYEQYF
TRBV11-1,-,TRBD1,TRBJ2-3,CASSEGQDGFTDTQYF
TRBV28,many,-,TRBJ1-5,CASSLYSGKGDQPQHF
TRBV2,many,-,TRBJ1-1,CASSGVGGNTEAFF
TRBV6-2/TRBV6-3,few,TRBD2,TRBJ2-7,CASSHGEGIYEQYF
TRBV11-2,many,-,TRBJ1-6,CASSLGRDNSPLHF
TRBV27,many,-,TRBJ2-7,CASRPMRAHFHEQYF
TRBV6-1,-,TRBD1,TRBJ1-2,CASTSGQVYGYTF
TRBV7-2,-,-,TRBJ2-7,CASSSELGTPEQYF
TRBV19,few,-,TRBJ1-4,CASTTNEKLFF
TRBV28,few,TRBD2,TRBJ2-7,CASSTSGRARDEQYF
TRBV6-1,few,-,TRBJ1-4,CASSTSIGQGVEKLFF